A single sample gave rise to the 5 T cell receptor beta chains below, sequenced in a study of T cells in Graves' hyperthyroidism and ophthalmopathy. Amplified regions were TCR beta CDR3 sequences from RNA transcripts. Primed by the HTBI set, a first-round RT-PCR was run on the TCR CDR3. Each CDR3 protein is one row after TCRdb ran MiXCR on the multiplex PCR reads. The repertoire has about 770,000 distinct CDR3 sequences, roughly a sixth of them found once; the top ten carry 16%. The material sequenced was blood. The receptors were gathered from a woman in her forties or fifties with Graves' hyperthyroidism that later progressed to Graves' ophthalmopathy.

This chain links TRBV2 with TRBJ2-1, with 10 bases identical to TRBD2. V trimming: 2 bases; J trimming: 10 bases; junction bases outside the gene matches: 5. This CDR3 contains 14 residues. Germline CDR1 SNHLY, CDR2 FYNNEI. The DNA of the CDR3 is TGTGCCAGCAGTGAAAGCGGGAGGGCCGGGGAGCAGTTCTTC. Translated, it gives CASSESGRAGEQFF.

The chain uses TRBV11-2 and TRBJ1-6; TRBD1 agrees at 9 bases. The CDR3 is made up of 15 amino acids. V dropped 4 bases and J dropped 14; count of bases not matched to a gene: 12. Germline V gene sequence: CDR1 SGHAT, CDR2 FQNNGV. The CDR3 DNA sequence: TGTGCCAGCAGCTACTCCGGGACAGGGAAAACTGCCCTCCACTTT. It yields the protein CASSYSGTGKTALHF. Variable domain in full (rest from reference TRBV11-2 and TRBJ1-6): EAGVAQSPRYKIIEKRQSVAFWCNPISGHATLYWYQQILGQGPKLLIQFQNNGVVDDSQLPKDRFSAERLKGVDSTLKIQPAKLEDSAVYLCASSYSGTGKTALHFGNGTRLTVT.

This clonotype was seen repeatedly, ten times or more. The chain recombines TRBV11-2 with TRBJ2-7; TRBD1 matches 7 bases. The length of the CDR3 is 15 residues. Germline V lookup: CDR1 SGHAT, CDR2 FQNNGV. With 0 bases clipped from V and 3 bases from J, the junction kept 5 bases outside the gene matches. The CDR3 loop is CASSLDWAGGYEQYF. The CDR3 DNA is TGTGCCAGCAGCTTAGATTGGGCAGGGGGCTACGAGCAGTACTTC.

This clonotype has a count of ten or more. This sequence joins TRBV5-1 and TRBJ1-5; weak D call: TRBD1 (6 bases). Germline CDR1 reads SGHRS; CDR2 reads YFSETQ. The CDR3 is 14 amino acids. Between the trimmed V and J ends, which lost 0 bases and 7 bases, there was a span of 11 bases. DNA of the CDR3: TGCGCCAGCAGCTTGGAGGGGGGAATGCAGCCCCAGCATTTT. This encodes CASSLEGGMQPQHF.

This clonotype was seen ten or more times. V and J are TRBV2 and TRBJ2-2, with D perhaps TRBD1 (6 bases). The CDR3 sequence is 14 residues long. V was clipped by 4 bases and J by 5 bases, with 11 bases between them. Germline CDR1 reads SNHLY; CDR2 reads FYNNEI. For the CDR3, the DNA is TGTGCCAGCAGTGTCACAGGGATAACCGGGGAGCTGTTTTTT. This gives the protein CASSVTGITGELFF.